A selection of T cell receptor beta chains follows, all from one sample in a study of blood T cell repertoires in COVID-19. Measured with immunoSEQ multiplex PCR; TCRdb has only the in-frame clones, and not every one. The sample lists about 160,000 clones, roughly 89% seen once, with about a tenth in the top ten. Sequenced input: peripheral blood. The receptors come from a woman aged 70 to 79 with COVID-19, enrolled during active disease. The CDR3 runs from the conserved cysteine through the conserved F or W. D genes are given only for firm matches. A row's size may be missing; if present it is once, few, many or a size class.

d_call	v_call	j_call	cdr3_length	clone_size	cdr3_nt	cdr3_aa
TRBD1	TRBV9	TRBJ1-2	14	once	TGTGCCAGCAGCGTAGGGCAGGGGGTCTATGGCTACACCTTC	CASSVGQGVYGYTF
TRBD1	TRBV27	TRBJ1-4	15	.	TGTGCCAGTAGACCAACAGGGGGCAAAGGTGAAAAACTGTTTTTT	CASRPTGGKGEKLFF
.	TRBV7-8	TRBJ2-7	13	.	TGTGCCAGCAGCGGCCGGGTCGCCTACGAGCAGTACTTC	CASSGRVAYEQYF
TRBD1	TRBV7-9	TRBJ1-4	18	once	TGTGCCAGCAGCCCCTACACAGGACAGGGGGCGCACGGTGAAAAACTGTTTTTT	CASSPYTGQGAHGEKLFF
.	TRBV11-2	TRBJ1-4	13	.	TGTGCCAGCAGCTTAGGGGGCTCTGAAAAACTGTTTTTT	CASSLGGSEKLFF
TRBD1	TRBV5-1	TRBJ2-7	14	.	TGCGCCAGCAGCCCCGGACAGGGAGGCTACGAGCAGTACTTC	CASSPGQGGYEQYF
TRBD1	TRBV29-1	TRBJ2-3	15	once	TGCAGCGGAAACGGGGGACAGGGTAGGACAGATACGCAGTATTTT	CSGNGGQGRTDTQYF
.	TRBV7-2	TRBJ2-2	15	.	TGTGCCAGCAGCTCCCTCGCCGGGGAGACCGGGGAGCTGTTTTTT	CASSSLAGETGELFF
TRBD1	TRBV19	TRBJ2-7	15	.	TGTGCCAGTAGTTGGGGGACAGGGAATTCCTACGAGCAGTACTTC	CASSWGTGNSYEQYF
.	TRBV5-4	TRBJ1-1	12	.	TGTGCCAGCAGCTTGGTCGGGGATGAAGCTTTCTTT	CASSLVGDEAFF
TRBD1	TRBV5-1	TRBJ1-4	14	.	TGCGCCAGCAGCTCGGGACAGCCTAATGAAAAACTGTTTTTT	CASSSGQPNEKLFF
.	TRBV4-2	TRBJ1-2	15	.	TGTGCCAGCAGCCAAGTTCGCGGGGGGGACTATGGCTACACCTTC	CASSQVRGGDYGYTF
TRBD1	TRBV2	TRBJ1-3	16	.	TGTGCCAGCAGTGAAGCGGGACAGGGCAGGCGAGACACCATATATTTT	CASSEAGQGRRDTIYF
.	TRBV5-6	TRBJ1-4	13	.	TGTGCCAGCAGCTTGGTATCTAATGAAAAACTGTTTTTT	CASSLVSNEKLFF
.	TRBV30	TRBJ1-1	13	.	TGTGCCTGGAATTTAGACACTTACACTGAAGCTTTCTTT	CAWNLDTYTEAFF
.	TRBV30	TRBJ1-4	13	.	TGTGCCTGGTCGGCTAGGAGTAATGAAAAACTGTTTTTT	CAWSARSNEKLFF
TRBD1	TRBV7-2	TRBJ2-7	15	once	TGTGCCAGCAGCTCCGGACAGGGTACACCCTACGAGCAGTACTTC	CASSSGQGTPYEQYF
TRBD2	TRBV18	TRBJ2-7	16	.	TGTGCCAGCTCACCATTAGCGGGGGGCTCTACCTACGAGCAGTACTTC	CASSPLAGGSTYEQYF
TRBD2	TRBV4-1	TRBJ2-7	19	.	TGCGCCAGCAGCTTTTCTTTGGCTAGCGGGGGGGCGATTCCCTACGAGCAGTACTTC	CASSFSLASGGAIPYEQYF
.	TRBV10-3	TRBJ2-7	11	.	TGTGCCATCAGTGATAGGCAGGGATTGTACTTC	CAISDRQGLYF
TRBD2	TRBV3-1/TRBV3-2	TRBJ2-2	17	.	TGTGCCAGCAGCCCCAGGACTAGCGGGGGGAACACCGGGGAGCTGTTTTTT	CASSPRTSGGNTGELFF
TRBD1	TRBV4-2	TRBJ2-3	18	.	TGTGCCAGCAGCCAAGATTTCTCTGGACAGGGGTCTCTAGATACGCAGTATTTT	CASSQDFSGQGSLDTQYF
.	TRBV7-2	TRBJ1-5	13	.	TGTGCCAGCAGCTTAAGTAGCGATCAGCCCCAGCATTTT	CASSLSSDQPQHF